The 8 T cell receptor beta chains given below trace back to one sample, sequenced in a study of tumor and adjacent non-tumor tissue in lung cancer. The template was RNA from unsorted bulk tissue. TCRbeta libraries were built with three rounds of nested PCR, modified from ARM-PCR. TCRdb re-called the multiplex PCR reads through MiXCR, storing one row per CDR3 protein. The sample consists of 100,000 to 150,000 distinct CDR3 sequences, around three fifths of them appearing once. Sequenced: lung tumor tissue. The receptors stem from a man aged 25-45 years with non-small cell lung cancer.

Regarding this clonotype: The junction shows a germline mismatch at one end, possibly a read error. The chain uses TRBV29-1 and TRBJ2-1, with D hard to call. This CDR3 has 11 residues. In germline, CDR1 is SQVTM, CDR2 ANQGSEA. The CDR3 DNA sequence: TGCAGCGTCAAACCGTACGATGAGCCGTTCTTC. It translates to CSVKPYDEPFF.

As regards this clonotype: The germline gene is not matched at one end of the junction; a read error may be the cause. The V call is TRBV5-4, the J call TRBJ2-3; D is uncertain. Germline values: CDR1 SGHNT, CDR2 YYREEE (reference sequence). This CDR3 has 15 amino acids. CDR3 DNA sequence: TGTGCCAGCAGCTTTCGGAGCGAGAGCAGAGATACGCAGTATTTT. Translating it yields CASSFRSESRDTQYF. Looking up the rest from reference TRBV5-4 and TRBJ2-3 gives the full variable domain: ETGVTQSPTHLIKTRGQQVTLRCSSQSGHNTVSWYQQALGQGPQFIFQYYREEENGRGNFPPRFSGLQFPNYSSELNVNALELDDSALYLCASSFRSESRDTQYFGPGTRLTVL.

Comments on this clonotype: No conserved phenylalanine or tryptophan ends this CDR3, so it is likely a read error. The chain employs TRBV5-4 and TRBJ2-5, with 7 positions matching TRBD2. Germline lookup yields CDR1 SGHNT and CDR2 YYREEE (reference sequence). V shed 4 bases, J shed 7 bases, and the junction held 7 bases outside the gene matches. The CDR3 spans 13 residues. The CDR3 loop reads CASSGRGAGTQYS. CDR3 DNA: TGTGCCAGCAGCGGGAGGGGCGCTGGGACCCAGTACTCC.

This clonotype was detected ten times or more. A read error may explain this, as a much larger clone is one base away. The chain links TRBV11-2 to TRBJ1-1; D gene unclear. The V gene lost 1 base and the J gene lost 0 bases, with 9 bases spanning the gap. CDR3 length: 15 residues. CDR1 and CDR2 (germline): SGHAT, FQNNGV. CDR3 DNA sequence: TGTGCCAGCAGCTTAGGGGCCGCCCTGAACACTGAAGCTTTCTTT. It yields the protein CASSLGAALNTEAFF.

The rearrangement links TRBV6-6 to TRBJ1-2; no firm D call. This CDR3 comprises 11 residues. CDR1 is MNHNY, CDR2 SVGAGI, per germline (reference sequence). CDR3 sequence reads: CDSHTGYGYTF. The CDR3, as DNA: TGTGACTCCCACACCGGATATGGCTACACCTTC.

Points on this clonotype: A single base separates this from a much larger clone, so it may be a read error. This sequence joins TRBV6-5 and TRBJ2-7; the match to TRBD1 covers 7 bases. Per germline, CDR1 MNHEY and CDR2 SVGAGI. Unmatched junction bases numbered 5, after V lost 0 bases and J lost 3 bases. This CDR3 has 15 amino acids. CDR3 protein: CASSYSRTGFYEQYF. Written as DNA, the CDR3 is TGTGCCAGCAGTTACTCCAGGACAGGTTTCTACGAGCAGTACTTC.

This clonotype appeared once. This may be a read error, as it is one base from a much larger clone. V is TRBV4-3 and J is TRBJ1-5; D call uncertain. The length of the CDR3 is 14 residues. Trimming cost V 0 bases and J 4 bases, with 7 bases left between them. In germline, CDR1 is LGHNA, CDR2 YSLEER. CDR3 loop: CASSQDHRNQPQHF. CDR3 DNA: TGCGCCAGCAGCCAAGATCATAGGAATCAGCCCCAGCATTTT.

As concerns this clonotype: A much larger clonotype is one base distant, so this may be a read error. The J gene is TRBJ2-3, the V gene TRBV29-1; D remains ambiguous. Germline CDR1 is SQVTM and CDR2 is ANQGSEA. Trimming removed 4 bases at V and 3 bases at J, with 11 bases between. This CDR3 region has 13 residues. The CDR3 DNA follows: TGCAGCGTTGTTCAGGCGAAAACAGATACGCAGTATTTT. Translation gives CSVVQAKTDTQYF.